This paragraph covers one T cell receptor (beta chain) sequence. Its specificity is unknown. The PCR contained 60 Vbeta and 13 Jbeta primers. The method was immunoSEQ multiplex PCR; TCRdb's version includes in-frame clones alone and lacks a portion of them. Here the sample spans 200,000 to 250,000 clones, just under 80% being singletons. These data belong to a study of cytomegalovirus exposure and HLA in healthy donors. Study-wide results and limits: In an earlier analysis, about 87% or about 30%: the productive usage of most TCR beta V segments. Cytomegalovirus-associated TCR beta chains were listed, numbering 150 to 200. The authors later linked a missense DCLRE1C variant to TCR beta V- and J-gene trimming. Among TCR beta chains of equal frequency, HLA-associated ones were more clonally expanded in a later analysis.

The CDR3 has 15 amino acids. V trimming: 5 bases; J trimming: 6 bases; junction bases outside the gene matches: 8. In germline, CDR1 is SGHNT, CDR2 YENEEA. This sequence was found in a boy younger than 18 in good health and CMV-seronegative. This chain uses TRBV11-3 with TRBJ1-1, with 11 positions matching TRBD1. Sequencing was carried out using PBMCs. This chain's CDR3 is CASSIRTGGFAEAFF. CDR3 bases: TGTGCCAGCAGCATACGGACAGGGGGCTTCGCTGAAGCTTTCTTT.